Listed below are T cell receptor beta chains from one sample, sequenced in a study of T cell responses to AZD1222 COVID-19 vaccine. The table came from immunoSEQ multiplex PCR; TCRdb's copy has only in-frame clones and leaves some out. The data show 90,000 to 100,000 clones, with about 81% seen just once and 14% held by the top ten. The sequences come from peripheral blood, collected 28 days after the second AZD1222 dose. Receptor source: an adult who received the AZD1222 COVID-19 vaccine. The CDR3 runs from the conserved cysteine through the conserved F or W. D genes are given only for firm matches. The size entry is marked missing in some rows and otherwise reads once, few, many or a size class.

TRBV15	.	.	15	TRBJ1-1	TGTGCCACCAGCAGTCCGGGACGCATGAACACTGAAGCTTTCTTT	CATSSPGRMNTEAFF
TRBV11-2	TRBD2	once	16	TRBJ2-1	TGTGCCAGCAGCCAGACCCCGGGACTAGTATTAGGTGAGCAGTTCTTC	CASSQTPGLVLGEQFF
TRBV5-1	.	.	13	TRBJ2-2	TGCGCCAGCAGCCCCCGGGGAACCGGGGAGCTGTTTTTT	CASSPRGTGELFF
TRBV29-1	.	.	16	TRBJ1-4	TGCAGCGTTGAAGATCTTAAGAGGGTTGGGGGTGAAAAACTGTTTTTT	CSVEDLKRVGGEKLFF
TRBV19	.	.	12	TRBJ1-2	TGTGCCAGTAGTATACCCCCTGGGGGCTACACCTTC	CASSIPPGGYTF
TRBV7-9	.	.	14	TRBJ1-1	TGTGCCAGCAGCTCATATCAGGGAATCACTGAAGCTTTCTTT	CASSSYQGITEAFF
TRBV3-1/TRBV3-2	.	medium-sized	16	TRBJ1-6	TGTGCCAGCAGCCAAGGACTTGTCAAGGCGGGTTCACCCCTCCACTTT	CASSQGLVKAGSPLHF
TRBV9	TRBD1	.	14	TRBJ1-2	TGTGCCAGCAGCGTGGTGGACAGGGCTATTCCCTACACCTTC	CASSVVDRAIPYTF
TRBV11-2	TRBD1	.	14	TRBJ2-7	TGTGCCAGCAGCTATACCGGGACAGGCTACGAGCAGTACTTC	CASSYTGTGYEQYF
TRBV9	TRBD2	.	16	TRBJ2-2	TGTGCCAGCAGCCCATCCGGGGGGGCCTTCCCCGGGGAGCTGTTTTTT	CASSPSGGAFPGELFF
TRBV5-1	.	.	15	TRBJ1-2	TGCGCCAGCAGCTTCCTTTCGGGAGCTAACTATGGCTACACCTTC	CASSFLSGANYGYTF
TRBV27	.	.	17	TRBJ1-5	TGTGCCAGCAGTAGAAACACAGGCCCGGGAAGCAATCAGCCCCAGCATTTT	CASSRNTGPGSNQPQHF
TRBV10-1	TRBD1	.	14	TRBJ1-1	TGCGCCAGCAGTCCGGGACAGGGGAACACTGAAGCTTTCTTT	CASSPGQGNTEAFF
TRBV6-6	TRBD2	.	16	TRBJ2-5	TGTGCCAGCAGTTACGGGAGCGGGGGGGCGTGGGAGACCCAGTACTTC	CASSYGSGGAWETQYF
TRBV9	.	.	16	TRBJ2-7	TGTGCCAGCAGCCCTGGAGGGAATCTGATCCGCTACGAGCAGTACTTC	CASSPGGNLIRYEQYF
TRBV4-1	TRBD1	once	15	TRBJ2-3	TGCGCCAGCAGCCTCCTGACAGGGGGCACAGATACGCAGTATTTT	CASSLLTGGTDTQYF
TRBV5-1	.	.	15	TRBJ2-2	TGCGCCAGCAGCTTGAGGCTGAGAAACACCGGGGAGCTGTTTTTT	CASSLRLRNTGELFF
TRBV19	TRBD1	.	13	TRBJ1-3	TGTGCCAGTAGTACGACAGGGGGAAACACCATATATTTT	CASSTTGGNTIYF
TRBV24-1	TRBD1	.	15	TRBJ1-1	TGTGCCACCAGTGATTCCCGGGACAGGAACACTGAAGCTTTCTTT	CATSDSRDRNTEAFF